The present T cell receptor beta chain was sequenced within a study of T cells after yellow fever vaccination. Study background: Low-cell-number fractions underwent preparation using SMART-Seq v4 Ultra Low Input. General study points: Among primary-vaccination clones, most reappeared after the booster, at around 97% for CD4 and roughly 90% for CD8. Across the CD4 and CD8 compartments, a small share of clonotypes was present in both. In FACS-sorted repertoires, abundant clonotypes from the bulk population could appear as contaminants.

This clonotype was observed a handful of times. Antigen specificity is unknown. MiXCR, run by TCRdb on the 5' RACE reads, gives a single entry per CDR3 protein. The sample lists hundreds of thousands of distinct CDR3 sequences, 8% to 10% seen once, with roughly 17% in the top ten. The V gene lost 3 bases and the J gene lost 5 bases, with 7 bases spanning the gap. Germline CDR1 reads SGHTA; CDR2 reads FQGTGA. This CDR3 is 12 amino acids long. This rearrangement joins TRBV7-3 to TRBJ2-5; a possible D gene is TRBD2 (5 bases). The sample was PBMCs, taken on the day of the first yellow fever vaccination. The TCR sequence derives from a man between 18 and 29 years old who received the YFV17D yellow fever vaccine. CDR3 nucleotide sequence: TGTGCCAGCAGCTTCCCGGGGGAGACCCAGTACTTC. Translated: CASSFPGETQYF.